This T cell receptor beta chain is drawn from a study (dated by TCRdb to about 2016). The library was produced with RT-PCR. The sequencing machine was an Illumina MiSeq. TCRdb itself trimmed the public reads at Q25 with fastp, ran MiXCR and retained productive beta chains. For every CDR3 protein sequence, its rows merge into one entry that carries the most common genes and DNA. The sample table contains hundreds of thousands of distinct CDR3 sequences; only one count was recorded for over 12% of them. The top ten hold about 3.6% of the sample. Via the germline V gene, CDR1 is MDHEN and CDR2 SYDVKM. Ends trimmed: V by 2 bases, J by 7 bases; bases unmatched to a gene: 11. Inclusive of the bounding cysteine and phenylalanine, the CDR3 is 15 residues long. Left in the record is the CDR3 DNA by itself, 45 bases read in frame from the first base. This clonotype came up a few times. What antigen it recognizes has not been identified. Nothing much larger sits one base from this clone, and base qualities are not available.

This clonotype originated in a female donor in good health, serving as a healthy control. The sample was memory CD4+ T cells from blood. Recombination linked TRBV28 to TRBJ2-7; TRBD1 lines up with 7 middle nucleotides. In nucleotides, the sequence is TGTGCCAGCAGTTTAGTATTACAGGGGAGAAGAGAGCAGTACTTC. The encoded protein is CASSLVLQGRREQYF. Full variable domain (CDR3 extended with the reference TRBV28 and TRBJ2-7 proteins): DVKVTQSSRYLVKRTGEKVFLECVQDMDHENMFWYRQDPGLGLRLIYFSYDVKMKEKGDIPEGYSVSREKKERFSLILESASTNQTSMYLCASSLVLQGRREQYFGPGTRLTVT.